The 14 T cell receptor beta chains given below trace back to one sample, sequenced in a study of beta chain features in type 1 diabetes. No antigens are known for them. The study's findings and limits: Shortening of TCRB CDR3s, moderate but significant, appeared in all four CD4+ subsets of Type 1 diabetes patients.

Every bit of the isolated RNA underwent reverse transcription, so sequencing read expressed TCRB transcripts. This table comes from immunoSEQ multiplex PCR, and its TCRdb copy is limited to in-frame clones, with some not included. Here the sample spans around 310,000 clones, about 13% being singletons. Sequenced material: naive CD4+ T cells from blood. These receptors came from a woman aged 18-29 years with type 1 diabetes.

The CDR3 DNA follows: TGTGCCAGTAGTCGGACTAGCGGGGCCTACGAGCAGTACTTC. Residues: CASSRTSGAYEQYF. The chain recombines TRBV19 with TRBJ2-7; TRBD2 agrees at 12 bases. Germline V CDR1 and CDR2: LNHDA, SQIVND (reference sequence). The CDR3 extends over 14 amino acids. Trimming at V came to 5 bases and at J to 2 bases, leaving 1 base not matched to a gene.

This clone showed up just a few times. This rearrangement joins TRBV28 to TRBJ2-1; TRBD2 matches 16 bases. V lost 5 bases, J lost 9 bases, and 4 bases stayed unmatched. Germline CDR1 and CDR2: MDHEN and SYDVKM. CDR3 length: 15 residues. The CDR3 sequence: CASSGTSGRAGEQFF. Here the CDR3 DNA reads TGTGCCAGCAGTGGGACTAGCGGGAGGGCCGGTGAGCAGTTCTTC.

The chain is built from TRBV30 and TRBJ2-1; 8 bases fit TRBD2. The CDR3 contains 13 residues. CDR1 is GTSNPN and CDR2 is SVGIG in the germline V gene (reference sequence). The V and J ends lost 3 bases and 3 bases, in that order; junction bases with no gene match: 1. The CDR3 coding sequence is TGTGCCTGGAGACTAGCGGACTACAATGAGCAGTTCTTC. It codes for CAWRLADYNEQFF.

This clone was detected only a few times. This specimen includes other DNA sequences encoding the same CDR3. This chain links TRBV5-1 with TRBJ2-3, with 10 bases matching TRBD2. Germline CDR1 and CDR2: SGHRS and YFSETQ. The CDR3 is made up of 16 amino acids. V lost 0 bases and J lost 1; bases outside the gene matches: 2. The CDR3 here is CASSLAGTSGTDTQYF. The DNA of the CDR3 is TGCGCCAGCAGCTTGGCCGGGACTAGCGGCACAGATACGCAGTATTTT.

The rearrangement joins TRBV28 to TRBJ2-1, with 9 positions matching TRBD1. J lost 3 bases, V lost 5 bases, and 14 bases had no gene match. Germline V CDR1 and CDR2: MDHEN, SYDVKM. The CDR3 consists of 18 residues. The CDR3 is CASSPMTGGVLVYNEQFF. The CDR3 coding sequence is TGTGCCAGCAGTCCCATGACAGGGGGGGTTTTAGTCTACAATGAGCAGTTCTTC.

There are a few counts of this clone. The chain uses TRBV29-1 and TRBJ2-1, with 12 bases lining up with TRBD1. CDR1 is SQVTM and CDR2 is ANQGSEA in the germline V gene. V trimming: 3 bases; J trimming: 10 bases; junction bases outside the gene matches: 7. This CDR3 spans 14 amino acids. CDR3 in DNA: TGCAGCGTTGAGGGGGGACAGGGGGCTGGCGAGCAGTTCTTC. Its translation is CSVEGGQGAGEQFF.

Only a few counts were recorded for this clone. The rearrangement joins TRBV11-3 to TRBJ2-4; D call uncertain. V lost 1 base and J lost 1, with 8 bases in between. This CDR3 contains 15 residues. CDR1 is SGHNT, CDR2 YENEEA, per germline. The CDR3 loop reads CASSLAFGAKNIQYF. For the CDR3, the DNA is TGTGCCAGCAGCTTAGCATTCGGGGCCAAAAACATTCAGTACTTC.

The genes are TRBV30 and TRBJ2-7, with 9 bases lining up with TRBD2. Germline V gene lookup returns CDR1 GTSNPN and CDR2 SVGIG (reference sequence). The V segment lost 3 bases and the J segment 5 bases; nucleotides outside the gene matches: 5. The CDR3 totals 13 residues. CDR3 nucleotide sequence: TGTGCCTGGAGGGGGGTAGCGGGAGACGAGCAGTACTTC. Amino acids: CAWRGVAGDEQYF. Together with reference TRBV30 and TRBJ2-7, the CDR3 gives the full variable domain: SQTIHQWPATLVQPVGSPLSLECTVEGTSNPNLYWYRQAAGRGLQLLFYSVGIGQISSEVPQNLSASRPQDRQFILSSKKLLLSDSGFYLCAWRGVAGDEQYFGPGTRLTVT.

This clone was counted between two and nine times. CDR3 nucleotide sequence: TGCGCCAGCAGCCAAGACACGGTCCTAAATGAAAAACTGTTTTTT. This sequence encodes CASSQDTVLNEKLFF. The V and J genes are TRBV4-3 and TRBJ1-4; the D is unclear. With 0 bases removed from V and 5 bases from J, the gap between germline ends came to 10 bases. CDR3 size: 15 residues. Germline-derived CDR1 and CDR2 are LGHNA and YSLEER.

V and J are TRBV10-3 and TRBJ2-1; TRBD2 aligns across 11 bases. V lost 8 bases to trimming and J lost 5 bases; unmatched junction nucleotides: 8. Germline V lookup: CDR1 ENHRY, CDR2 SYGVKD. This CDR3 spans 15 amino acids. CDR3 region: CAIGPGTSGNNEQFF. CDR3 sequence (DNA): TGTGCCATCGGGCCCGGGACTAGCGGTAACAATGAGCAGTTCTTC.

This clone was observed a handful of times. The chain couples TRBV6-1 to TRBJ2-3; D is ambiguous. CDR3 length: 14 amino acids. The V gene's germline CDR1 is MNHNS and CDR2 SASEGT. V was clipped by 7 bases and J by 1 base, with 12 bases between them. The CDR3 DNA reads TGTGCCAGCAACCTAGAGTGGGGCACAGATACGCAGTATTTT. This translates into CASNLEWGTDTQYF.

V and J are TRBV9 and TRBJ2-3; 14 bases agree with TRBD2. Germline lookup yields CDR1 SGDLS and CDR2 YYNGEE. Losses at the gene ends were 3 bases for V and 6 bases for J; bases not matched to a gene: 6. This CDR3 contains 16 residues. CDR3 in DNA: TGTGCCAGCAGCGAGACTAGCGGGAGGGCCGTGGATACGCAGTATTTT. Encoded protein: CASSETSGRAVDTQYF.

Only a few counts were recorded for this clone. The chain joins TRBV5-1 to TRBJ2-1; TRBD2 matches 8 bases. The CDR3 runs to 17 residues. V lost 1 base to trimming and J lost 4 bases; unmatched junction nucleotides: 10. The V gene's germline CDR1 is SGHRS and CDR2 YFSETQ. CDR3 sequence (DNA): TGCGCCAGCAGCTTGAGGTACGGAACTAGCGGTTACAATGAGCAGTTCTTC. Protein: CASSLRYGTSGYNEQFF.

The gene calls are TRBV5-4 and TRBJ2-1; D is ambiguous. The CDR3 has 15 amino acids. V gave up 3 bases and J gave up 0 bases, with 10 bases separating them. Germline V gives CDR1 SGHNT, CDR2 YYREEE (reference sequence). CDR3 region: CASSSSTSSYNEQFF. Written as DNA, the CDR3 is TGTGCCAGCAGCTCCTCCACGAGCTCCTACAATGAGCAGTTCTTC.